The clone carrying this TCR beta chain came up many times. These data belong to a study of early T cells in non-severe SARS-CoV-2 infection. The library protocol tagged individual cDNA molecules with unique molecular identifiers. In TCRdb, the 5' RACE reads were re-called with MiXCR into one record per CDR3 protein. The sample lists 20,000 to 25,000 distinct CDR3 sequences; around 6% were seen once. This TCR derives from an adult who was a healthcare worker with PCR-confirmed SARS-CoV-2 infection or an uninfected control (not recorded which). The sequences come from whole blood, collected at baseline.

CDR3: CASTQGVYEQYF. CDR3 in DNA: TGTGCCAGCACACAGGGGGTCTACGAGCAGTACTTC. This sequence joins TRBV12-3 or TRBV12-4 and TRBJ2-7, with 8 bases identical to TRBD1. This CDR3 is built from 12 residues. With 7 bases clipped from V and 3 bases from J, the junction kept 2 bases outside the gene matches.